This is a list of T cell receptor beta chains from one sample in a study of CD8 T cells in ankylosing spondylitis. TCRdb processed the 5' RACE reads anew with MiXCR; each CDR3 protein has one entry. The sample records 300,000 to 400,000 distinct CDR3 sequences, approximately 20% being singletons. Sequenced input: blood, either unsorted or a sorted T cell fraction (not recorded which). The receptors come from a male donor with ankylosing spondylitis. Both conserved end residues are part of each CDR3. Each record gives: clone size, V gene, D gene, J gene, CDR3 protein, CDR3 DNA. A D gene is named only where the DNA matches it firmly. Some rows mark clone size as missing; the rest say once, few, many or name a class of expanded clone.

NA	TRBV11-2	TRBD1	TRBJ1-1	CASSSDRLGTEAFF	TGTGCCAGCAGCTCGGACAGGCTGGGAACTGAAGCTTTCTTT
once	TRBV5-1	NA	TRBJ1-1	CASSLEVFGTEAFF	TGCGCCAGCAGCTTGGAGGTGTTTGGGACTGAAGCTTTCTTT
NA	TRBV7-9	NA	TRBJ1-3	CASSLSPSRGNTIYF	TGTGCCAGCAGCTTAAGCCCGAGCAGGGGAAACACCATATATTTT
NA	TRBV5-1	NA	TRBJ1-1	CASSPRTLNTEAFF	TGCGCCAGCAGTCCTAGGACACTTAACACTGAAGCTTTCTTT
once	TRBV5-1	NA	TRBJ2-2	CASSAREEGTGELFF	TGCGCCAGCAGTGCTAGGGAGGAGGGCACCGGGGAGCTGTTTTTT
few	TRBV7-9	NA	TRBJ2-3	CASTQGGAGDTQYF	TGTGCCAGCACCCAAGGGGGGGCCGGGGATACGCAGTATTTT
NA	TRBV5-8	NA	TRBJ2-7	CASSKDNLAGYEQYF	TGTGCCAGCAGCAAGGACAATCTCGCGGGATACGAGCAGTACTTC
few	TRBV18	NA	TRBJ2-1	CASSGTRRDNEQFF	TGTGCCAGCTCTGGAACTAGAAGGGACAATGAGCAGTTCTTC
NA	TRBV7-9	NA	TRBJ1-2	CASSIGHYGYTF	TGTGCCAGCAGCATTGGACATTATGGCTACACCTTC
NA	TRBV30	TRBD1	TRBJ2-3	CAWTDGQGFFDTQYF	TGTGCCTGGACTGATGGACAGGGATTTTTTGATACGCAGTATTTT
few	TRBV9	NA	TRBJ2-2	CASSVEHGGAGELFF	TGTGCCAGCAGCGTAGAGCATGGGGGCGCCGGGGAGCTGTTTTTT
NA	TRBV2	TRBD2	TRBJ2-2	CASSIRGLAGVGVDTGELFF	TGTGCCAGCAGCATTAGGGGACTAGCGGGAGTCGGCGTGGACACCGGGGAGCTGTTTTTT
few	TRBV19	NA	TRBJ1-5	CASSIFGAGSDNQPQHF	TGTGCCAGTAGTATCTTCGGGGCAGGGAGCGACAATCAGCCCCAGCATTTT
few	TRBV15	TRBD2	TRBJ2-3	CATSSRLAASTDTQYF	TGTGCCACCAGCTCCCGACTAGCGGCTAGCACAGATACGCAGTATTTT
NA	TRBV20-1	TRBD2	TRBJ2-1	CSASGLAGEQFF	TGCAGTGCTAGTGGACTAGCGGGTGAGCAGTTCTTC
NA	TRBV11-1	TRBD2	TRBJ2-1	CASSFPRGGSTSPDEQFF	TGTGCCAGCAGCTTCCCTAGGGGCGGGAGTACGTCCCCGGATGAGCAGTTCTTC
few	TRBV4-1	NA	TRBJ2-1	CASSQPSRGRYNEQFF	TGCGCCAGCAGCCAACCGTCGCGGGGCCGCTACAATGAGCAGTTCTTC
few	TRBV7-2	NA	TRBJ2-1	CATRPGASRDLSSYNEQFF	TGTGCCACCCGGCCGGGCGCTAGTAGGGATCTGAGCTCCTACAATGAGCAGTTCTTC
few	TRBV12-3/TRBV12-4	TRBD1	TRBJ1-2	CASSSGTGDGYTF	TGTGCCAGCAGCTCCGGGACAGGGGATGGCTACACCTTC
NA	TRBV5-1	NA	TRBJ2-1	CASSLAPPTNNEQFF	TGCGCCAGCAGCTTGGCCCCCCCAACTAACAATGAGCAGTTCTTC
NA	TRBV6-5	TRBD1	TRBJ2-7	CASSLTGGAGYEQYF	TGTGCCAGCAGTTTAACAGGGGGCGCGGGCTACGAGCAGTACTTC
few	TRBV12-3/TRBV12-4	NA	TRBJ2-1	CASSLRESEFF	TGTGCCAGCAGCTTAAGGGAGTCAGAGTTCTTC